A selection of T cell receptor beta chains follows, all from one sample in a study of T cell repertoires in aging, cancer and after chemotherapy. TCRdb reprocessed the multiplex PCR reads with MiXCR, giving one entry per CDR3 protein. This table has about 2,900 distinct CDR3 sequences, around a third appearing once. What was sequenced was blood. The source of these receptors is a human donor with a solid tumor. Both conserved end residues are part of each CDR3. D genes are given only for firm matches. Clone sizes are given selectively: once, few, many, or a class where the clone is expanded.

clone_size | j_call | v_call | d_call | cdr3_aa | cdr3_nt
- | TRBJ2-1 | TRBV27 | TRBD1 | CASLGVWPGGQDEQFF | TGTGCCAGTCTCGGCGTTTGGCCAGGGGGTCAGGATGAGCAGTTCTTC
few | TRBJ2-3 | TRBV6-4 | - | CASSEKDVTDTQYF | TGTGCCAGCAGTGAGAAGGATGTCACAGATACGCAGTATTTT
few | TRBJ2-7 | TRBV11-3 | - | CASSLAFEYEQYF | TGTGCCAGCAGCTTAGCGTTCGAGTACGAGCAGTACTTC
- | TRBJ2-7 | TRBV4-2 | TRBD1 | CASSHYRQGESYEQYF | TGTGCCAGCAGCCATTATCGACAGGGAGAGTCGTACGAGCAGTACTTC
- | TRBJ1-2 | TRBV27 | TRBD1 | CASSLSAGGLDGYTF | TGTGCCAGCAGTTTATCAGCAGGGGGGCTAGATGGCTACACCTTC
- | TRBJ2-7 | TRBV24-1 | - | CATSDWGPTQYF | TGTGCCACCAGTGATTGGGGACCCACCCAGTACTTC
once | TRBJ1-1 | TRBV14 | - | CASNHGGQTEAFF | TGTGCCAGCAACCACGGGGGGCAGACTGAAGCTTTCTTT
- | TRBJ2-7 | TRBV6-2/TRBV6-3 | - | CASRDSFGAYEQYF | TGTGCCAGCAGAGACAGCTTCGGAGCCTACGAGCAGTACTTC
few | TRBJ2-1 | TRBV5-1 | TRBD2 | CASSPGLAASNEQFF | TGCGCCAGCAGCCCCGGCCTAGCGGCTTCTAATGAGCAGTTCTTC
few | TRBJ2-3 | TRBV6-2/TRBV6-3 | TRBD2 | CASSSVAGALDTQYF | TGTGCCAGCAGTTCCGTAGCGGGGGCCCTAGATACGCAGTATTTT
- | TRBJ2-3 | TRBV12-3/TRBV12-4 | - | CASSLQEASTDTQYF | TGTGCCAGCAGCCTACAGGAGGCTAGCACAGATACGCAGTATTTT
- | TRBJ1-6 | TRBV5-6 | TRBD1 | CASSQVRGNNSPLHF | TGTGCCAGCAGCCAAGTCAGGGGGAATAATTCACCCCTCCACTTT
- | TRBJ2-2 | TRBV6-5 | TRBD1 | CASSYRDRGTGELFF | TGTGCCAGCAGTTACCGGGACAGGGGCACCGGGGAGCTGTTTTTT
large | TRBJ2-1 | TRBV19 | TRBD1 | CASSYHTGGLYNEQFF | TGTGCCAGTAGCTACCATACAGGGGGACTCTACAATGAGCAGTTCTTC
- | TRBJ1-2 | TRBV7-2 | - | CASSTPGGFWGYTF | TGTGCCAGCAGCACCCCGGGCGGCTTCTGGGGCTACACCTTC
few | TRBJ1-1 | TRBV5-6 | - | CASSLAPGTEAFF | TGTGCCAGCAGCTTGGCTCCGGGAACTGAAGCTTTCTTT
medium-sized | TRBJ1-1 | TRBV19 | - | CASSSSRETEAFF | TGTGCCAGTTCTTCATCGCGTGAGACTGAAGCTTTCTTT
few | TRBJ2-2 | TRBV12-3/TRBV12-4 | - | CASSFDSHPNTGELFF | TGTGCCAGCAGTTTTGACAGCCACCCGAACACCGGGGAGCTGTTTTTT
few | TRBJ1-1 | TRBV7-2 | - | CASSFSGTNTEAFF | TGTGCCAGCAGCTTTTCAGGGACGAACACTGAAGCTTTCTTT
- | TRBJ2-1 | TRBV6-5 | TRBD2 | CASEESWGGEQFF | TGTGCCAGCGAAGAATCTTGGGGGGGTGAGCAGTTCTTC
- | TRBJ2-7 | TRBV5-6 | - | CASSMGVGGDEQYF | TGTGCCAGCAGCATGGGTGTGGGCGGGGACGAGCAGTACTTC
- | TRBJ2-2 | TRBV6-5 | TRBD2 | CASRPTWTSGGIPNTGELFF | TGTGCCAGCAGGCCGACGTGGACTAGCGGGGGGATACCGAACACCGGGGAGCTGTTTTTT
- | TRBJ1-2 | TRBV30 | - | CAWGARGREGYTF | TGTGCCTGGGGGGCGAGAGGGCGTGAAGGCTACACCTTC
- | TRBJ2-7 | TRBV6-2/TRBV6-3 | TRBD2 | CASSYWGLGSYEQYF | TGTGCCAGCAGTTACTGGGGACTAGGGTCCTACGAGCAGTACTTC
- | TRBJ2-4 | TRBV12-3/TRBV12-4 | - | CASSRGEAIQYF | TGTGCCAGCAGCCGAGGGGAGGCCATTCAGTACTTC
few | TRBJ2-7 | TRBV20-1 | TRBD1 | CSARVRDRDNEQYF | TGCAGTGCTAGAGTCCGGGACAGGGACAACGAGCAGTACTTC
- | TRBJ1-6 | TRBV6-5 | - | CASSPYGSSYNSPLHF | TGTGCCAGCAGCCCATACGGTAGCTCCTATAATTCACCCCTCCACTTT
- | TRBJ1-2 | TRBV18 | - | CASSPPSGNGYTF | TGTGCCAGCTCACCACCGTCAGGGAACGGCTACACCTTC
medium-sized | TRBJ2-3 | TRBV6-1 | - | CASSEAPGNPQYF | TGTGCCAGCAGTGAAGCGCCGGGGAATCCGCAGTATTTT
few | TRBJ2-7 | TRBV7-9 | TRBD2 | CASSLARGGTNPHEQYF | TGTGCCAGCAGCTTAGCGCGGGGGGGGACTAACCCCCACGAGCAGTACTTC
medium-sized | TRBJ1-2 | TRBV11-1 | - | CASSAGRWDIVNYGYTF | TGTGCCAGCAGCGCGGGGAGATGGGACATCGTTAACTATGGCTACACCTTC
medium-sized | TRBJ1-2 | TRBV12-3/TRBV12-4 | - | CASSQLGGSNYGYTF | TGTGCCAGCAGCCAGCTCGGGGGGTCGAACTATGGCTACACCTTC
few | TRBJ1-6 | TRBV12-3/TRBV12-4 | - | CASSEGGAEPLHF | TGTGCCAGCAGTGAAGGCGGGGCTGAACCCCTCCACTTT
few | TRBJ1-1 | TRBV12-3/TRBV12-4 | - | CASSSLTRAEAFF | TGTGCCAGCAGCAGCCTGACACGGGCTGAAGCTTTCTTT
few | TRBJ1-4 | TRBV19 | TRBD1 | CASRPGQRNEKLFF | TGTGCCAGTAGACCGGGACAGCGTAATGAAAAACTGTTTTTT
few | TRBJ1-2 | TRBV11-1 | - | CASSPDRLNHYGYTF | TGTGCCAGCAGTCCGGACCGCCTAAACCACTATGGCTACACCTTC
- | TRBJ2-7 | TRBV6-5 | - | CASSYGRGLSYEQYF | TGTGCCAGCAGTTACGGCCGGGGGCTCTCCTACGAGCAGTACTTC
medium-sized | TRBJ1-2 | TRBV15 | - | CATSRDSQGSYGYTF | TGTGCCACCAGCAGAGATAGCCAGGGTAGTTATGGCTACACCTTC
few | TRBJ1-5 | TRBV6-5 | - | CASSYSTQSQNQPQHF | TGTGCCAGCAGTTACTCGACACAGTCCCAAAATCAGCCCCAGCATTTT
- | TRBJ1-5 | TRBV27 | - | CASSPLGNWDQPQHF | TGTGCCAGCAGTCCCCTCGGTAATTGGGATCAGCCCCAGCATTTT
- | TRBJ2-5 | TRBV7-6 | - | CASSLVRVGFKCETQYF | TGTGCCAGCAGCTTAGTTCGGGTCGGATTTAAATGCGAGACCCAGTACTTC
medium-sized | TRBJ2-7 | TRBV6-5 | TRBD1 | CASSLTGTGVPYEQYF | TGTGCCAGCAGTTTGACCGGGACAGGGGTACCCTACGAGCAGTACTTC
- | TRBJ2-7 | TRBV27 | TRBD2 | CASSLWASGAKYEQYF | TGTGCCAGCAGTTTATGGGCTAGCGGAGCTAAGTACGAGCAGTACTTC